This T cell receptor beta chain was found in a study of spatial heterogeneity in lung cancer. Sample time point: blood at routine non-recurrence follow-up after resection. In this sample, this clonotype turned up many times. Its specificity is not known. TCRdb recomputed calls from the 5' RACE reads with MiXCR, one row per CDR3 protein. The data contain fewer than 50,000 distinct CDR3 sequences, roughly a tenth of them singletons. The V end was cut by 4 bases, the J end by 0 bases, with 7 bases between. From germline, CDR1 is MNHNS and CDR2 SASEGT. The CDR3 is 13 residues long. General observations from the study: The appearance of ubiquitous expanded tumor TCRs in blood was greater at resection than follow-up.

V gene TRBV6-1 combines with J gene TRBJ2-7; TRBD1 is a possible D gene (5 bases). The input for sequencing was PBMCs, taken at follow-up. This clonotype was obtained from a female donor with early-stage non-small cell lung cancer. The CDR3 DNA reads TGTGCCAGCAGTGCACAGGTCTCCTACGAGCAGTACTTC. It specifies CASSAQVSYEQYF.